This T cell receptor beta chain was sequenced for a study of cytomegalovirus exposure and HLA in healthy donors. The CDR3 totals 12 residues. CDR1 SGHRS and CDR2 YFSETQ come from the germline V gene. Trimming cost V 1 base and J 10 bases, with 11 bases left between them. TCRdb's copy holds only in-frame clones and misses some; the assay was immunoSEQ multiplex PCR. The sample has some 150,000 clones, 86% seen once; the top ten hold about 2.5%. The source of this sequence is a man aged 18-30 years in good health and CMV-seropositive. The chain uses TRBV5-1 and TRBJ1-2, with D perhaps TRBD1 (6 bases). The material sequenced was PBMCs. DNA of the CDR3: TGCGCCAGCAGCTTGATAGGACAGTCCTACACCTTC. This gives the protein CASSLIGQSYTF.